The rows below give T cell receptor beta chains drawn from one sample of a study of naive and memory T cell subsets. TCRdb reprocessed the 5' RACE reads via MiXCR and lists one record per CDR3 protein. The table lists about 62,000 distinct CDR3 sequences, more than 6.5% of them singletons. The source of these receptors is a female donor in good health. Each CDR3 is given with its conserved first and last residue. D genes are given only for firm matches. Rows give clone size only sometimes, using once, few, many, or a class for an expanded clone.

len	j_gene	v_gene	d_gene	abundance	CDR3aa	CDR3nt
13	TRBJ2-7	TRBV10-3	NA	NA	CAISDAGSYEQYF	TGTGCCATCAGTGACGCGGGCTCCTACGAGCAGTACTTC
15	TRBJ1-5	TRBV19	NA	NA	CASRVWARDNQPQHF	TGTGCCAGTAGAGTCTGGGCCAGGGACAATCAGCCCCAGCATTTT
12	TRBJ2-2	TRBV30	NA	NA	CAWSLNTGELFF	TGTGCCTGGAGCCTGAACACCGGGGAGCTGTTTTTT
16	TRBJ2-1	TRBV18	TRBD2	NA	CASSPTTSGAYNEQFF	TGTGCCAGCTCACCCACGACTAGCGGGGCTTACAATGAGCAGTTCTTC
13	TRBJ2-6	TRBV29-1	NA	NA	CSVGASGANVLTF	TGCAGCGTCGGAGCCTCTGGGGCCAACGTCCTGACTTTC
13	TRBJ1-4	TRBV28	NA	many	CASSGPGLKSLFF	TGTGCCAGCAGTGGCCCGGGGCTTAAATCTCTGTTTTTT
13	TRBJ1-3	TRBV7-6	NA	NA	CASSASSGNTIYF	TGTGCCAGCAGCGCCTCCTCTGGAAACACCATATATTTT
15	TRBJ1-2	TRBV5-1	NA	NA	CASSLVAAKGNGYTF	TGCGCCAGCAGCTTGGTAGCCGCTAAAGGAAATGGCTACACCTTC
14	TRBJ1-1	TRBV4-1	NA	many	CASSQDGKGTEAFF	TGCGCCAGCAGCCAAGATGGAAAGGGCACTGAAGCTTTCTTT
13	TRBJ2-1	TRBV7-9	NA	few	CASSLVTYNEQFF	TGTGCCAGCAGCTTAGTTACCTACAATGAGCAGTTCTTC
11	TRBJ2-7	TRBV12-3/TRBV12-4	NA	many	CASSWTYEQYF	TGTGCCAGCAGTTGGACGTACGAGCAGTACTTC
17	TRBJ1-6	TRBV13	NA	few	CASSVGGSTHSPSPLHF	TGTGCCAGCAGCGTGGGGGGGAGTACTCACTCTCCTTCACCCCTCCACTTT
12	TRBJ2-7	TRBV3-1	NA	many	CASSDSSYEQYF	TGTGCCAGCAGCGACAGCTCCTACGAGCAGTACTTC
11	TRBJ1-1	TRBV29-1	NA	few	CSTGRNTEAFF	TGCAGCACGGGTAGGAACACTGAAGCTTTCTTT
17	TRBJ1-3	TRBV13	NA	NA	CASSSRQETDTGNTIYF	TGTGCCAGCAGCTCACGACAGGAAACAGACACTGGAAACACCATATATTTT
17	TRBJ1-2	TRBV7-8	NA	many	CASSLAPGAELHYGYTF	TGTGCCAGCAGCTTAGCGCCAGGGGCCGAACTTCACTATGGCTACACCTTC
14	TRBJ1-6	TRBV6-5	NA	many	CASSYKGWNSPLHF	TGTGCCAGCAGTTACAAGGGGTGGAATTCACCCCTCCACTTT
15	TRBJ1-2	TRBV5-1	NA	few	CASSLGLKENYGYTF	TGCGCCAGCAGCTTGGGCCTGAAGGAAAACTATGGCTACACCTTC
14	TRBJ2-3	TRBV30	NA	NA	CAWVTKGLIDTQYF	TGTGCCTGGGTGACAAAGGGACTGATAGATACGCAGTATTTT
14	TRBJ2-5	TRBV2	TRBD2	many	CASRSAGGVETQYF	TGTGCCAGCAGGTCAGCGGGAGGGGTAGAGACCCAGTACTTC
16	TRBJ2-5	TRBV5-1	TRBD2	many	CASSMPGLASQETQYF	TGCGCCAGCAGCATGCCGGGACTAGCATCTCAAGAGACCCAGTACTTC
13	TRBJ2-1	TRBV20-1	NA	few	CSARDLTRNEQFF	TGCAGTGCTAGAGATCTGACTCGGAATGAGCAGTTCTTC
15	TRBJ2-5	TRBV29-1	NA	NA	CSVGPSSGARETQYF	TGCAGCGTTGGGCCCTCTTCGGGGGCCCGAGAGACCCAGTACTTC
18	TRBJ2-1	TRBV6-5	TRBD1	few	CASSYPGDGTGTYNEQFF	TGTGCCAGCAGTTACCCGGGGGACGGGACAGGGACCTACAATGAGCAGTTCTTC
14	TRBJ1-5	TRBV2	NA	few	CASSEEGRAQPQHF	TGTGCCAGCAGTGAAGAGGGTAGGGCTCAGCCCCAGCATTTT
16	TRBJ2-3	TRBV19	NA	few	CASSIGRGGGTDTQYF	TGTGCCAGTAGTATTGGGCGGGGCGGAGGCACAGATACGCAGTATTTT
13	TRBJ1-1	TRBV29-1	NA	many	CSVERGVNTEAFF	TGCAGCGTTGAGCGGGGGGTGAACACTGAAGCTTTCTTT
16	TRBJ2-1	TRBV19	NA	NA	CASSIEADSSYNEQFF	TGTGCCAGTAGTATAGAGGCGGATAGCTCCTACAATGAGCAGTTCTTC
14	TRBJ2-5	TRBV20-1	TRBD1	many	CSASISTGGETQYF	TGCAGTGCTAGTATTTCGACAGGGGGAGAGACCCAGTACTTC
16	TRBJ2-1	TRBV18	TRBD2	NA	CASSQRGAGGYNEQFF	TGTGCCAGCTCCCAAAGGGGAGCGGGGGGCTACAATGAGCAGTTCTTC
14	TRBJ2-7	TRBV29-1	NA	NA	CSVEDRPDSQELYF	TGCAGCGTTGAAGATCGCCCGGACAGTCAAGAGCTGTACTTC
15	TRBJ2-7	TRBV6-5	TRBD1	many	CASSYSRTGGTEQYF	TGTGCCAGCAGTTACTCGAGAACAGGGGGAACCGAGCAGTACTTC
16	TRBJ2-3	TRBV5-1	TRBD2	NA	CASSPRGTSGRDTQYF	TGCGCCAGCAGCCCCCGAGGGACTAGCGGGAGGGATACGCAGTATTTT
15	TRBJ2-7	TRBV7-9	TRBD1	few	CASSLEAGGTYEQYF	TGTGCCAGCAGCTTAGAGGCAGGGGGCACCTACGAGCAGTACTTC
17	TRBJ2-2	TRBV11-2	NA	few	CASSLRGQLKSTGELFF	TGTGCCAGCAGCTTGCGAGGACAGCTAAAGAGCACCGGGGAGCTGTTTTTT
16	TRBJ2-1	TRBV7-3	TRBD2	few	CASSLTGGTSYNEQFF	TGTGCCAGCAGCTTAACCGGGGGGACCTCCTACAATGAGCAGTTCTTC
14	TRBJ1-6	TRBV4-1	TRBD1	many	CASSIGQGNSPLHF	TGCGCCAGCAGCATAGGACAGGGCAATTCACCCCTCCACTTT
13	TRBJ2-6	TRBV3-1	NA	few	CASSQKGANVLTF	TGTGCCAGCAGCCAAAAAGGGGCCAACGTCCTGACTTTC
14	TRBJ1-3	TRBV11-2	NA	many	CASSSGHSGNTIYF	TGTGCCAGCAGCTCTGGCCACTCTGGAAACACCATATATTTT
15	TRBJ2-3	TRBV6-1	TRBD2	NA	CASRLAGVITDTQYF	TGTGCCAGCAGATTAGCGGGGGTTATCACAGATACGCAGTATTTT
12	TRBJ1-6	TRBV20-1	NA	few	CSAQTGSSPLHF	TGCAGTGCGCAAACAGGGTCTTCACCCCTCCACTTT
14	TRBJ1-2	TRBV7-9	TRBD1	NA	CASSSGGTFYGYTF	TGTGCCAGCAGCTCAGGGGGCACATTCTATGGCTACACCTTC
11	TRBJ1-6	TRBV2	NA	many	CASSVGSPLHF	TGTGCCAGCAGTGTAGGTTCACCCCTCCACTTT
16	TRBJ1-2	TRBV12-3/TRBV12-4	NA	NA	CASSKYYGDTRGGYTF	TGTGCCAGCAGCAAATATTACGGGGACACCCGAGGGGGCTACACCTTC
12	TRBJ2-1	TRBV7-2	NA	many	CASSFVRNEQFF	TGTGCCAGCAGCTTCGTCCGTAATGAGCAGTTCTTC
17	TRBJ1-4	TRBV4-1	NA	NA	CASSQRDLSATNEKLFF	TGCGCCAGCAGCCAACGGGACCTGAGTGCAACTAATGAAAAACTGTTTTTT
17	TRBJ1-4	TRBV18	NA	many	CASSLQSAGKSNEKLFF	TGTGCCAGCTCGCTACAGAGCGCAGGGAAGTCTAATGAAAAACTGTTTTTT
15	TRBJ2-2	TRBV20-1	NA	many	CSARNDRSHTGELFF	TGCAGTGCTAGAAACGACAGATCGCACACCGGGGAGCTGTTTTTT
15	TRBJ2-1	TRBV12-3/TRBV12-4	NA	few	CASRSDLSSYNEQFF	TGTGCCAGCAGATCTGACTTGAGCTCCTACAATGAGCAGTTCTTC
13	TRBJ1-5	TRBV10-2	TRBD1	many	CASSADRVQPQHF	TGCGCCAGCAGCGCGGACAGGGTTCAGCCCCAGCATTTT
14	TRBJ1-5	TRBV6-5	NA	few	CASSSLDSNQPQHF	TGTGCCAGCAGTAGCTTAGACAGCAATCAGCCCCAGCATTTT
18	TRBJ2-1	TRBV10-2	NA	NA	CASSEGILFGGFYNEQFF	TGCGCCAGCAGTGAGGGGATACTCTTTGGCGGGTTTTACAATGAGCAGTTCTTC
13	TRBJ1-2	TRBV29-1	NA	many	CSARRDKNYGYTF	TGCAGCGCTCGCCGGGACAAGAACTATGGCTACACCTTC
13	TRBJ2-7	TRBV30	TRBD2	few	CAWSAGGPYEQYF	TGTGCCTGGAGTGCGGGAGGGCCCTACGAGCAGTACTTC